These T cell receptor beta chains were read from a single sample in a study of T-cell memory formation after mild COVID-19. TCRdb re-derived calls from the 5' RACE reads in MiXCR, one entry per CDR3 protein. The table includes fewer than 450,000 distinct CDR3 sequences, 21% detected once. The sample taken for sequencing was PBMCs or a T cell subset sorted from them (not recorded which). All receptors come from an adult woman who had mild COVID-19 (a few samples of this study predate the infection). Cell type and time point are not known. Both conserved end residues are part of each CDR3. A D gene is named only where the DNA matches it firmly. The size entry is marked missing in some rows and otherwise reads once, few, many or a size class.

DNA: TGCGCCACTCATGGGGGACTAGCGGGCCCAGGAGATGAGCAGTTCTTC
CDR3: CATHGGLAGPGDEQFF
J: TRBJ2-1
size: few
V: TRBV5-1
D: TRBD2

DNA: TGCGCCAGCAGCTTGAGAGAGCCTAGGGTCGATACGCAGTATTTT
CDR3: CASSLREPRVDTQYF
J: TRBJ2-3
size: NA
V: TRBV5-1
D: NA

DNA: TGTGCCAGCTCACCCGCCCCTGCGGGACAGACCGACGATCAGCCCCAGCATTTT
CDR3: CASSPAPAGQTDDQPQHF
J: TRBJ1-5
size: few
V: TRBV18
D: TRBD1

DNA: TGTGCCAGCAGGACGGACAGGGGGGGTACAGAAGCTTTCTTT
CDR3: CASRTDRGGTEAFF
J: TRBJ1-1
size: NA
V: TRBV6-1
D: TRBD1

DNA: TGTGCCAGCAGCTTAGACCCCGGGACTAGCGGATACAATGAGCAGTTCTTC
CDR3: CASSLDPGTSGYNEQFF
J: TRBJ2-1
size: NA
V: TRBV7-9
D: TRBD2

DNA: TGTGCCACCAGCACCGGGTCTTTTACGCAGTATTTT
CDR3: CATSTGSFTQYF
J: TRBJ2-3
size: NA
V: TRBV15
D: NA

DNA: TGTGCCAGCAGGGCGGGACTATCCGACGCCTACGAGCAGTACTTC
CDR3: CASRAGLSDAYEQYF
J: TRBJ2-7
size: NA
V: TRBV12-3/TRBV12-4
D: TRBD2

DNA: TGTGCCAGCAGTCACTGGACAGCCGCAACTAATGAAAAACTGTTTTTT
CDR3: CASSHWTAATNEKLFF
J: TRBJ1-4
size: few
V: TRBV7-9
D: NA

DNA: TGCGCCAGCAGCTCAGGGGATGTCTATGGCTACACCTTC
CDR3: CASSSGDVYGYTF
J: TRBJ1-2
size: few
V: TRBV5-1
D: NA

DNA: TGTGCCAGCTCAACACAAGAGACCCAGTACTTC
CDR3: CASSTQETQYF
J: TRBJ2-5
size: many
V: TRBV18
D: NA

DNA: TGTGCCAGCAGCTCCCCCACAGGGGAAGGGGGAGCTTTCTTT
CDR3: CASSSPTGEGGAFF
J: TRBJ1-1
size: many
V: TRBV7-2
D: TRBD1

DNA: TGCAGTGCTAGCCGGACTAGCGGGAGGAGCGACGAGCAGTACTTC
CDR3: CSASRTSGRSDEQYF
J: TRBJ2-7
size: few
V: TRBV20-1
D: TRBD2

DNA: TGTGCCAGCAGCCCCCGTTCCACCGGGGAGCTGTTTTTT
CDR3: CASSPRSTGELFF
J: TRBJ2-2
size: NA
V: TRBV7-2
D: NA

DNA: TGTGCCATCGGACTAGCGGGAGCCAATGAGCAGTTCTTC
CDR3: CAIGLAGANEQFF
J: TRBJ2-1
size: many
V: TRBV10-3
D: TRBD2

DNA: TGTGCCATCAGTGAGTCCGCCGGACTAGCCCAAGAGACCCAGTACTTC
CDR3: CAISESAGLAQETQYF
J: TRBJ2-5
size: NA
V: TRBV10-3
D: TRBD2

DNA: TGTGCCAGCAGCCAAGATCGACCTTCCACCGAGCAGTACTTC
CDR3: CASSQDRPSTEQYF
J: TRBJ2-7
size: few
V: TRBV3-1
D: NA

DNA: TGTGCCAGCAGCTTGACGACAGGCAGGGGACCCTACGAGCAGTACTTC
CDR3: CASSLTTGRGPYEQYF
J: TRBJ2-7
size: few
V: TRBV7-6
D: NA

DNA: TGTGCCAGCAGTCTAGGGGTACTAGCGGGGGGGCTGTTTGCCAAAAACATTCAGTACTTC
CDR3: CASSLGVLAGGLFAKNIQYF
J: TRBJ2-4
size: NA
V: TRBV12-3/TRBV12-4
D: TRBD2

DNA: TGTGCTAGTGGTTTGGGTTTATTGGTGGGGGCCGGAGAGACCCAGTACTTC
CDR3: CASGLGLLVGAGETQYF
J: TRBJ2-5
size: NA
V: TRBV12-5
D: NA

DNA: TGTGCCAGCAGTTACCTTTCTGGGCCTCGTGAAGCTTTCTTT
CDR3: CASSYLSGPREAFF
J: TRBJ1-1
size: NA
V: TRBV6-2/TRBV6-3
D: NA

DNA: TGTGCTAGTGGTTTGGACAGGAATCAGCCCCAGCATTTT
CDR3: CASGLDRNQPQHF
J: TRBJ1-5
size: few
V: TRBV12-5
D: NA

DNA: TGTGCCACCAAGGCTAGCGGGAGGGGCAATGAGCAGTTCTTC
CDR3: CATKASGRGNEQFF
J: TRBJ2-1
size: few
V: TRBV24-1
D: TRBD2

DNA: TGTGCCAGCAGCTTAGATCGGGTAGCGGCTCCTGGTGTAGATACGCAGTATTTT
CDR3: CASSLDRVAAPGVDTQYF
J: TRBJ2-3
size: few
V: TRBV7-8
D: NA

DNA: TGTGCCGTGAAGGATCCCCGGGACACGCGAGACGAGCAGTACTTC
CDR3: CAVKDPRDTRDEQYF
J: TRBJ2-7
size: many
V: TRBV10-3
D: NA

DNA: TGTGCCAGCAGTTTGTTTAGCGGGGCCGCCGGGGAGCTGTTTTTT
CDR3: CASSLFSGAAGELFF
J: TRBJ2-2
size: NA
V: TRBV27
D: TRBD2

DNA: TGTGCCAGCAGTCCCTCAGGACTACAGCAGTACTTC
CDR3: CASSPSGLQQYF
J: TRBJ2-7
size: NA
V: TRBV27
D: NA

DNA: TGTGCCAGCAGTTTGGGACAAGTCACTGAAGCTTTCTTT
CDR3: CASSLGQVTEAFF
J: TRBJ1-1
size: NA
V: TRBV6-5
D: NA

DNA: TGTGCCAGCACCCAGGGGGGGGTATACAACACTGAAGCTTTCTTT
CDR3: CASTQGGVYNTEAFF
J: TRBJ1-1
size: few
V: TRBV7-6
D: TRBD1

DNA: TGTGCCAGTAGCTCTTATGGGGGGAGGTACAATGAGCAGTTCTTC
CDR3: CASSSYGGRYNEQFF
J: TRBJ2-1
size: many
V: TRBV19
D: NA

DNA: TGTGCCACCAGCGACAGCCCCCCACAGACCCAGTACTTC
CDR3: CATSDSPPQTQYF
J: TRBJ2-5
size: few
V: TRBV24-1
D: NA

DNA: TGTGCCAGCAGCTTAGCGCTTACTAGCGGAGGCACAGATACGCAGTATTTT
CDR3: CASSLALTSGGTDTQYF
J: TRBJ2-3
size: few
V: TRBV7-8
D: TRBD2

DNA: TGCAGTGCTAGGAAAGGGGGGTCTTCCTACGAGCAGTACTTC
CDR3: CSARKGGSSYEQYF
J: TRBJ2-7
size: NA
V: TRBV20-1
D: NA

DNA: TGTGCCAGCAGCACTGGACTAGTGGGAGATACGCAGTATTTT
CDR3: CASSTGLVGDTQYF
J: TRBJ2-3
size: many
V: TRBV7-2
D: TRBD2

DNA: TGTGCCAGCAGCTTGAGTGGACTAGCGGGAGTCGGGGAGCTGTTTTTT
CDR3: CASSLSGLAGVGELFF
J: TRBJ2-2
size: NA
V: TRBV7-6
D: TRBD2

DNA: TGTGCCAGCAGCCGGACTAGCGGGAGGGCCACAGATACGCAGTATTTT
CDR3: CASSRTSGRATDTQYF
J: TRBJ2-3
size: NA
V: TRBV7-2
D: TRBD2

DNA: TGCAGCGTTGATGGACTAGGCCAGGTGAACCAATACGAGCAGTACTTC
CDR3: CSVDGLGQVNQYEQYF
J: TRBJ2-7
size: few
V: TRBV29-1
D: TRBD2

DNA: TGTGCCAGCAGCCCATTTACCGGGACACAACCGAACACTGAAGCTTTCTTT
CDR3: CASSPFTGTQPNTEAFF
J: TRBJ1-1
size: few
V: TRBV7-9
D: NA

DNA: TGTGCCAGCAGCTCGGCCCGAGAGACCCAGTACTTC
CDR3: CASSSARETQYF
J: TRBJ2-5
size: NA
V: TRBV12-3/TRBV12-4
D: NA

DNA: TGTGCCAGCAGCTTAGAGTTGACAGGGGGATCTCCCTACGAGCAGTACTTC
CDR3: CASSLELTGGSPYEQYF
J: TRBJ2-7
size: once
V: TRBV7-7
D: TRBD1

DNA: TGTGCCAGCAGCCTCTCCGCGACTTCTCTCTACGAGCAGTACTTC
CDR3: CASSLSATSLYEQYF
J: TRBJ2-7
size: few
V: TRBV11-2
D: NA

DNA: TGTGCCAGCCGTGACCGGGACAGGGGAGATACGCAGTATTTT
CDR3: CASRDRDRGDTQYF
J: TRBJ2-3
size: NA
V: TRBV7-9
D: TRBD1

DNA: TGCAGTGCTAGAGACCCCGGACCGTATGCGGCAGATACGCAGTATTTT
CDR3: CSARDPGPYAADTQYF
J: TRBJ2-3
size: NA
V: TRBV20-1
D: NA

DNA: TGCGCCAGCAGCACTGGGACTAGCGGGGGCCAGCAGTATTTT
CDR3: CASSTGTSGGQQYF
J: TRBJ2-3
size: few
V: TRBV5-1
D: TRBD2

DNA: TGTGCCAGCAGCAAAATGGTGGGTTATCGCGGTCGTGAAGCTTTCTTT
CDR3: CASSKMVGYRGREAFF
J: TRBJ1-1
size: NA
V: TRBV7-3
D: NA

DNA: TGTGCCAGCAGTTTAGACAGGATCAATCAGCCCCAGCATTTT
CDR3: CASSLDRINQPQHF
J: TRBJ1-5
size: NA
V: TRBV2
D: NA

DNA: TGTGCCAGCAGCTTAGGCAGAAACAAGTCCTACGAGCAGTACTTC
CDR3: CASSLGRNKSYEQYF
J: TRBJ2-7
size: NA
V: TRBV7-8
D: NA

DNA: TGTGCCAGCAGCTTAGCGCCGGGGACTAGCGGGAGCGGGCCTCAAGAGACCCAGTACTTC
CDR3: CASSLAPGTSGSGPQETQYF
J: TRBJ2-5
size: few
V: TRBV7-2
D: TRBD2

DNA: TGTGCCAGCTCACCAGTCGAGGCAGAGATGGGTGGCTACACCTTC
CDR3: CASSPVEAEMGGYTF
J: TRBJ1-2
size: NA
V: TRBV18
D: NA

DNA: TGTGCCAGCAGTTACGGGGACCGACTAATGAACACTGAAGCTTTCTTT
CDR3: CASSYGDRLMNTEAFF
J: TRBJ1-1
size: few
V: TRBV6-5
D: NA

DNA: TGTGCCAGCAGCGGGGGAGCGGGGAGCTCCTACAATGAGCAGTTCTTC
CDR3: CASSGGAGSSYNEQFF
J: TRBJ2-1
size: once
V: TRBV9
D: TRBD2

DNA: TGTGCCACCAGCAGAGACCTAGCAGCTGGGACCCAGTACTTC
CDR3: CATSRDLAAGTQYF
J: TRBJ2-5
size: NA
V: TRBV15
D: NA

DNA: TGTGCCAGCAGTTTCCAGCATGAGCAGTTCTTC
CDR3: CASSFQHEQFF
J: TRBJ2-1
size: NA
V: TRBV12-3/TRBV12-4
D: NA

DNA: TGTGCCAGCAGCCCCGTACTCGCCGGGAACAATGAGCAGTTCTTC
CDR3: CASSPVLAGNNEQFF
J: TRBJ2-1
size: many
V: TRBV11-3
D: NA

DNA: TGTGCCAGCAGCGTGAGTCCATCCTCCTACAATGAGCAGTTCTTC
CDR3: CASSVSPSSYNEQFF
J: TRBJ2-1
size: few
V: TRBV9
D: NA

DNA: TGCGCCAGCAGCCGCACCAATTTACCGGGGATGAACACTGAAGCTTTCTTT
CDR3: CASSRTNLPGMNTEAFF
J: TRBJ1-1
size: NA
V: TRBV4-1
D: NA

DNA: TGTGCCAGCAGTTACACTAAACCCGGGACAGCCGGCGAAGCTTTCTTT
CDR3: CASSYTKPGTAGEAFF
J: TRBJ1-1
size: few
V: TRBV6-5
D: TRBD1

DNA: TGCAGTGCTAGAAGGGTCACAGGGGGATCCTATGGCTACACCTTC
CDR3: CSARRVTGGSYGYTF
J: TRBJ1-2
size: few
V: TRBV20-1
D: TRBD1

DNA: TGTGCCAGCAGTCACAGGGGGCCGAACACTGAAGCTTTCTTT
CDR3: CASSHRGPNTEAFF
J: TRBJ1-1
size: NA
V: TRBV12-3/TRBV12-4
D: TRBD1